The 2 T cell receptor beta chains below were found in one sample sequenced in a study of tumor-infiltrating lymphocytes in primary liver carcinoma. A constant-region primer served to make TCR beta cDNA from around 500 ng total RNA. It was through three nested multiplex PCR rounds of slightly modified ARM-PCR that TCR beta libraries arose. Running 9 to 11 cycles apiece, the first two PCR rounds relied on TRBV1-TRBV30 forward primers together with a C-beta reverse primer. TCRdb processed the multiplex PCR reads anew with MiXCR; each CDR3 protein has one entry. The repertoire holds about 200,000 distinct CDR3 sequences, with roughly 61% as singletons. Out of unsorted whole blood came the blood RNA, and germline DNA was extracted as well. The sample was peripheral blood. The receptors come from a woman aged 55-70 years with primary liver carcinoma and hepatitis B virus infection.

The rearrangement joins TRBV12-3 or TRBV12-4 to TRBJ2-3; maybe TRBD2 (5 bases). CDR3 length: 14 residues. Trimming pared 4 bases from V and 6 bases from J, leaving 14 bases between. DNA for the CDR3: TGTGCCAGCAGTTGGGGAGCCCCTGTGGATACGCAGTATTTT. Residues: CASSWGAPVDTQYF.

About this clonotype itself: This is likely a read error, given that the CDR3 carries no conserved phenylalanine or tryptophan at its end. The chain combines TRBV29-1 with TRBJ2-5, with D perhaps matching TRBD1 or TRBD2 (5 bases each). The ends were cut back, 3 bases at V and 5 bases at J, with 13 bases in the middle. The CDR3 extends over 13 amino acids. In germline, CDR1 is SQVTM, CDR2 ANQGSEA. CDR3 residues: CSVEAGSAETQYY. The DNA for the CDR3 is TGCAGCGTTGAGGCAGGGAGCGCGGAGACCCAGTACTAC.